This is a list of T cell receptor beta chains from one sample in a study of T-cell reconstitution after alpha-beta-depleted transplantation in children. TCRdb re-analysed the PCR reads in MiXCR, keeping a single row per CDR3 protein. The table includes 250,000 to 350,000 distinct CDR3 sequences, about 10% detected once. The material was PBMCs from the stem cell graft donor, obtained from the stem cell graft. The receptors derive from a human donor who donated a stem cell graft to a child with SCID. CDR3s include the opening cysteine and the closing phenylalanine or tryptophan. Clone size, where shown, is once, few, many, or a class for clones that have expanded.

clone_size,v_call,cdr3_aa
few,TRBV12-3/TRBV12-4,CASSPRRDSNQPQHF
few,TRBV9,CASSAPSDWSDTGELFF
many,TRBV6-5,CASSRGGFYEQYF
many,TRBV20-1,CSAPTSGGDTQYF
.,TRBV7-9,CASSLNSDIYEQYF
few,TRBV20-1,CSARANNEQFF
many,TRBV7-8,CASSSGTVITEAFF
few,TRBV27,CASSSTRGALPPWWEQYF
few,TRBV5-4,CASSLGGGQGYGYTF
.,TRBV27,CASSRRGTTEGQYF
few,TRBV20-1,CSARDRRPYEQYF
few,TRBV7-2,CASSPGPAGGAYEQYF
.,TRBV12-3/TRBV12-4,CASSPTGQGNNQQYF
few,TRBV5-1,CASGTGGRYEQYF
few,TRBV6-5,CASSYSRGGTDTQYF
.,TRBV12-3/TRBV12-4,CASSFGGPNTEAFF
many,TRBV5-1,CASSLSGNQPQHF
few,TRBV4-2,CASRPGPLDTGELFF
many,TRBV5-1,CASSLRTGDSPLHF
few,TRBV12-3/TRBV12-4,CASSPWGLAPSTDTQYF
many,TRBV7-2,CASSWSTEAFF
few,TRBV9,CASSGGGGTTDTQYF
.,TRBV20-1,CSAFVATNEKLFF
few,TRBV6-6,CASKRVDYEQYF
few,TRBV20-1,CSAEDRSSNQPQHF
.,TRBV6-6,CASIRQENTEAFF
few,TRBV27,CASSLHESHYEQYF
.,TRBV20-1,CSASLVLAGPTDTQYF
many,TRBV3-1,CASSPGGEGLRNQPQHF
.,TRBV18,CASYVGDGIAPLHF
.,TRBV5-1,CASSPMPGAAYEQYF
.,TRBV27,CASSLSRGTSGTEQYF